This is a list of T cell receptor beta chains from one sample in a study of T cells after yellow fever vaccination. TCRdb re-called the 5' RACE reads through MiXCR, storing one row per CDR3 protein. The sample includes approximately 510,000 distinct CDR3 sequences, less than 25% of them seen just once. This sample comprised PBMCs, obtained roughly 20 days after the first yellow fever vaccination. These receptors came from a man aged 18 to 29 who received the YFV17D yellow fever vaccine. Each CDR3 is given without its conserved first and last residue. A D gene is named only where the DNA matches it firmly.

TRBJ2-1 | 13 | NA | TRBV10-3 | AISDHGGLVHEQF
TRBJ1-1 | 13 | NA | TRBV5-1 | ASSLDSMGNTEAF
TRBJ2-1 | 15 | TRBD2 | TRBV4-1 | ASSLSSGGAWYNEQF
TRBJ2-3 | 10 | NA | TRBV15 | ATGEITDTQY
TRBJ1-6 | 15 | NA | TRBV14 | ASSQEHGAYYNSPLH
TRBJ2-3 | 12 | TRBD2 | TRBV18 | ASSPRTSDYTQY
TRBJ2-3 | 15 | TRBD2 | TRBV7-9 | ASSLAQRGDLTDTQY
TRBJ2-1 | 11 | NA | TRBV24-1 | ATGRDRNNEQF
TRBJ1-2 | 11 | NA | TRBV6-2/TRBV6-3 | ASTDDRKGGYT
TRBJ2-1 | 13 | NA | TRBV7-2 | ASSFYGGPDNEQF
TRBJ1-1 | 10 | NA | TRBV19 | AARERDTEAF
TRBJ2-1 | 12 | NA | TRBV5-1 | ASSWVGSDNEQF
TRBJ1-5 | 12 | TRBD1 | TRBV20-1 | SARQGGRNQPQH
TRBJ2-1 | 13 | NA | TRBV30 | AWSGDRSSYNEQF
TRBJ1-5 | 11 | NA | TRBV19 | ASSDGVRQPQH
TRBJ1-3 | 14 | TRBD1 | TRBV5-1 | ASSYATGGMGNTIY
TRBJ2-2 | 15 | TRBD2 | TRBV4-2 | ASSQTPGTSNTGELF
TRBJ1-6 | 12 | NA | TRBV12-3/TRBV12-4 | ASSPQGDNSPLH
TRBJ2-1 | 12 | TRBD2 | TRBV5-1 | ASSLGTSNDEQF
TRBJ1-1 | 9 | NA | TRBV2 | ASNLRDEAF
TRBJ2-2 | 11 | NA | TRBV12-3/TRBV12-4 | ASSPHYTGELF
TRBJ2-5 | 13 | NA | TRBV20-1 | SARDPLGSTETQY
TRBJ1-1 | 13 | NA | TRBV9 | ASSPTRGALTEAF
TRBJ2-5 | 12 | TRBD1 | TRBV4-2 | ASSPGTGKETQY
TRBJ1-1 | 13 | NA | TRBV4-2 | ASSSGDAMNTEAF
TRBJ2-5 | 13 | TRBD1 | TRBV20-1 | SARILPTGGETQY
TRBJ2-2 | 14 | NA | TRBV9 | ASSVDPGANTGELF
TRBJ1-1 | 12 | NA | TRBV7-8 | ASSPVGPLGSTF
TRBJ2-3 | 10 | TRBD1 | TRBV5-1 | ASRQGADTQY
TRBJ2-3 | 9 | TRBD1 | TRBV30 | AWSTGGRTY
TRBJ2-3 | 13 | TRBD2 | TRBV9 | ASSARGGQADTQY
TRBJ2-1 | 9 | NA | TRBV27 | ASTAGAEQF
TRBJ1-1 | 13 | NA | TRBV5-8 | ASSFPGAVEPEAF
TRBJ2-1 | 13 | NA | TRBV7-2 | ASSLSTGSYNEQF
TRBJ2-3 | 13 | NA | TRBV27 | ASSFRAVLTDTQY
TRBJ1-5 | 15 | NA | TRBV2 | ASSDRAYLGSNQPQH
TRBJ2-6 | 17 | NA | TRBV11-1 | ASSAYRGLPYSGANVLT
TRBJ2-5 | 16 | TRBD1 | TRBV4-1 | ASSQDLQGLIAQETQY
TRBJ1-5 | 13 | NA | TRBV2 | ASTWDGYSNQPQH
TRBJ2-3 | 17 | NA | TRBV5-1 | ASSFLVSGLASRTDTQY
TRBJ2-7 | 13 | TRBD1 | TRBV27 | ASSPGQGPSYEQY
TRBJ1-6 | 12 | TRBD1 | TRBV6-9 | ASTDREYNSPLH
TRBJ2-6 | 16 | NA | TRBV12-3/TRBV12-4 | ASSFRGFVNSGANVLT
TRBJ2-1 | 12 | NA | TRBV5-1 | ASSPGKGWNEQF
TRBJ1-2 | 10 | NA | TRBV2 | ARGVFGHGYT
TRBJ2-1 | 14 | TRBD1 | TRBV7-9 | AISSGLTGGGNEQF
TRBJ2-7 | 13 | TRBD1 | TRBV7-9 | ASSYPGQGTYEQY